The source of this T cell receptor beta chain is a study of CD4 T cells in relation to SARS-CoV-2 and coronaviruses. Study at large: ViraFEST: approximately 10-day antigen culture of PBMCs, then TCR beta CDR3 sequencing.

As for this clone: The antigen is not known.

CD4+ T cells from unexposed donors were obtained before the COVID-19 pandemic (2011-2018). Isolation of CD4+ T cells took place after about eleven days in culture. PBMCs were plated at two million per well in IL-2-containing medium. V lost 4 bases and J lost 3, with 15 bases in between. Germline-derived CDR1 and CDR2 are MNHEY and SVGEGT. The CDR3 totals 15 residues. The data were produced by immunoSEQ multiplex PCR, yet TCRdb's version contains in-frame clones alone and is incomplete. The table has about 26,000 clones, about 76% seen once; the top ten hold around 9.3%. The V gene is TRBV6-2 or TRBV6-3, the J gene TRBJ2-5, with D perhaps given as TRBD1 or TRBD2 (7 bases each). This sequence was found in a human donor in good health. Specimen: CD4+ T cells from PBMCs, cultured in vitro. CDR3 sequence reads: CASSSNRGGEETQYF. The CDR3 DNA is TGTGCCAGCAGTTCGAACAGGGGAGGGGAAGAGACCCAGTACTTC.